This T cell receptor (beta chain) was recovered during a study of cytomegalovirus exposure and HLA in healthy donors. Whole-study results and caveats: The listing of approximately 160 TCR beta chains classed them as cytomegalovirus-associated.

Germline CDR1 SEHNR, CDR2 FQNEAQ (reference sequence). CDR3 length: 13 amino acids. Trimming removed 5 bases from V and 6 bases from J, with 10 bases in between. Amplification used 60 Vbeta primers and 13 Jbeta primers. The protocol was immunoSEQ multiplex PCR, while the TCRdb copy is restricted to in-frame clones and leaves out a portion. Of over 75,000 clones in the sample, around 80% are singletons; the top ten hold approximately 15%. Only a few counts were recorded for this clone. Its antigen remains unidentified. This rearrangement joins TRBV7-9 to TRBJ2-2; no reliable D call. The sequence was collected from a man aged 55 to 69 in good health and CMV-seropositive. The sample was PBMCs. CDR3 sequence (DNA): TGTGCCAGCAGCCCACTGGTTGCCGGGGAGCTGTTTTTT. Its translation: CASSPLVAGELFF.